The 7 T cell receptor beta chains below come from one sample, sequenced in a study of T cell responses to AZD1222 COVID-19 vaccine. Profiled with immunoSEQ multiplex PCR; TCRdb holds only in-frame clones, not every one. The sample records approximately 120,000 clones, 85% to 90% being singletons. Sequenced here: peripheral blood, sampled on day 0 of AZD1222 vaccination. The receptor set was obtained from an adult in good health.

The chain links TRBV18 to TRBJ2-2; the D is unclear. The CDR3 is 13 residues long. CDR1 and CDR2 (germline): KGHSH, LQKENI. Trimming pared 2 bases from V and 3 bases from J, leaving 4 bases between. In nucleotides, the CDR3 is TGTGCCAGCTCACCAAGGGACACCGGGGAGCTGTTTTTT. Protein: CASSPRDTGELFF.

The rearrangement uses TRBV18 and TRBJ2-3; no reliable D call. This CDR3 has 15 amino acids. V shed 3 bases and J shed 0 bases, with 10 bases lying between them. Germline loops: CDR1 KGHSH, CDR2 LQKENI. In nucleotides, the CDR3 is TGTGCCAGCTCACCGGGGTCACTGAGCACAGATACGCAGTATTTT. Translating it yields CASSPGSLSTDTQYF.

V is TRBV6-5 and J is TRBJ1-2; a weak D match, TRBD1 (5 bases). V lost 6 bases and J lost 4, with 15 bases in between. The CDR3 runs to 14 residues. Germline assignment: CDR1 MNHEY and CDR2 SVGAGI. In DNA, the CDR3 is TGTGCCAGCAGACCCGGGACGACCATCTATGGCTACACCTTC. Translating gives CASRPGTTIYGYTF.

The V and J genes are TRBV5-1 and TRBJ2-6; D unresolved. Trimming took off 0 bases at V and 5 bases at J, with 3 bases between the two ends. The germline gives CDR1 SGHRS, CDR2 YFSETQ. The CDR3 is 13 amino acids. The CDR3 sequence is CASSLGWANVLTF. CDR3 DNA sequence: TGCGCCAGCAGCTTGGGGTGGGCCAACGTCCTGACTTTC.

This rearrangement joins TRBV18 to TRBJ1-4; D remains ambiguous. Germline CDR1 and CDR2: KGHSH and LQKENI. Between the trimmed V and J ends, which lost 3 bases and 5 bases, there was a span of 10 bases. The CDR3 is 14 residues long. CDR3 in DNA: TGTGCCAGCTCACCGGGCGGGAGAAATGAAAAACTGTTTTTT. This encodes CASSPGGRNEKLFF.

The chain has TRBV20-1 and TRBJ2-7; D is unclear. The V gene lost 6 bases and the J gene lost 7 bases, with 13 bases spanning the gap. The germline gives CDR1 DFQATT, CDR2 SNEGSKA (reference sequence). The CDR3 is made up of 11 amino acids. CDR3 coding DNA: TGCAGTGCCACCGACGTGTATGAGCAGTACTTC. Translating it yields CSATDVYEQYF.

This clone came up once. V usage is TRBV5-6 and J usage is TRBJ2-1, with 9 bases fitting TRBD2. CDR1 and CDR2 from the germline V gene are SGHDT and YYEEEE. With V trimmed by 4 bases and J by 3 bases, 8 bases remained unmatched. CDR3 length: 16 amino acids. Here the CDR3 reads CASSTLAGERYNEQFF. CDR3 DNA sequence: TGTGCCAGCAGCACATTAGCGGGAGAACGCTACAATGAGCAGTTCTTC. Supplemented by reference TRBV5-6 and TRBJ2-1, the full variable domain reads DAGVTQSPTHLIKTRGQQVTLRCSPKSGHDTVSWYQQALGQGPQFIFQYYEEEERQRGNFPDRFSGHQFPNYSSELNVNALLLGDSALYLCASSTLAGERYNEQFFGPGTRLTVL.